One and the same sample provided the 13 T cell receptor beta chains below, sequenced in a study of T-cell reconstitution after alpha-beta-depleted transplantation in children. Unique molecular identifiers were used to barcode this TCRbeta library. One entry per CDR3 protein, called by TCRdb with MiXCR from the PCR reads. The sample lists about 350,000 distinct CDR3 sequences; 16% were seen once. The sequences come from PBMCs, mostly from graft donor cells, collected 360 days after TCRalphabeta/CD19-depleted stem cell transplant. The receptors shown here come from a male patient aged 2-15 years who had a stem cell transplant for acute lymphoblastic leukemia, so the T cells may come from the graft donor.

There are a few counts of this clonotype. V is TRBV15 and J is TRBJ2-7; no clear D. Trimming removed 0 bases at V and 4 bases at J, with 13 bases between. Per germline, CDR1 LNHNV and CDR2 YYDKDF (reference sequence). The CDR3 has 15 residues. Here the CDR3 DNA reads TGTGCCACCAGCAGAGATCTTCAGTTTCCTTACGAGCAGTACTTC. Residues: CATSRDLQFPYEQYF.

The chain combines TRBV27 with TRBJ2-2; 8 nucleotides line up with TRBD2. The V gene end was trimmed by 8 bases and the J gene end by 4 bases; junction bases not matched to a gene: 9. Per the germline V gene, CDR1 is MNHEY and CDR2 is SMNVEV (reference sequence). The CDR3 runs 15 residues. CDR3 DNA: TGTGCCAGCCGCCAAGGCGGGAGGAGCACCGGGGAGCTGTTTTTT. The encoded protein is CASRQGGRSTGELFF.

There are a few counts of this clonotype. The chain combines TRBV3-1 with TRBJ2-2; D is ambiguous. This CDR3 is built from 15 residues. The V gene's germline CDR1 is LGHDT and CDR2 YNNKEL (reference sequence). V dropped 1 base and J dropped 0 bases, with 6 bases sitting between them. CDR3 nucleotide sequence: TGTGCCAGCAGCCAAGGCTGGACGAACACCGGGGAGCTGTTTTTT. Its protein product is CASSQGWTNTGELFF.

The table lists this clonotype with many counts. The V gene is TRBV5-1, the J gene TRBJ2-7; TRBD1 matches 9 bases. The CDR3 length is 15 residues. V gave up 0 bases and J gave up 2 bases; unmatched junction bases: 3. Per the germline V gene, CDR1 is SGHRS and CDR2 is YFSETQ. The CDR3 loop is CASSLEWTGAYEQYF. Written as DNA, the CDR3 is TGCGCCAGCAGCTTGGAGTGGACAGGGGCCTACGAGCAGTACTTC.

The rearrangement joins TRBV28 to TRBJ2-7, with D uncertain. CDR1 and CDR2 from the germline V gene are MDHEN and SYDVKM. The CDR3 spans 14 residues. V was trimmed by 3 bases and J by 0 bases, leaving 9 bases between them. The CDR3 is CASSLSYSSYEQYF. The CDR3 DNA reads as TGTGCCAGCAGTTTGTCTTATAGCTCCTACGAGCAGTACTTC.

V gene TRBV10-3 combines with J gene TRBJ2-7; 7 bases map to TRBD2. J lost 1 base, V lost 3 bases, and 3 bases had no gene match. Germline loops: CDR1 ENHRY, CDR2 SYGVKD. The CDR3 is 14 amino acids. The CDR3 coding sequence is TGTGCCATCAGTGATGCTAGCGGATCCTACGAGCAGTACTTC. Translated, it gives CAISDASGSYEQYF.

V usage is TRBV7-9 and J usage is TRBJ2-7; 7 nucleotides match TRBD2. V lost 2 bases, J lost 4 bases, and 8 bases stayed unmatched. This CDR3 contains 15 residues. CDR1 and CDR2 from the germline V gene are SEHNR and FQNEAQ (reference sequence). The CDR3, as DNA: TGTGCCAGCAGCTTAACCTCGGGACTACCGTACGAGCAGTACTTC. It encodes CASSLTSGLPYEQYF.

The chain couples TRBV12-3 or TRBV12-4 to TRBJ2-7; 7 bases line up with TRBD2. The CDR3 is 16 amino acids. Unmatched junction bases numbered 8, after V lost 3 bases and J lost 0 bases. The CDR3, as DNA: TGTGCCAGCAGTTTCGGGAGCGGGGTAAGCTCCTACGAGCAGTACTTC. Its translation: CASSFGSGVSSYEQYF.

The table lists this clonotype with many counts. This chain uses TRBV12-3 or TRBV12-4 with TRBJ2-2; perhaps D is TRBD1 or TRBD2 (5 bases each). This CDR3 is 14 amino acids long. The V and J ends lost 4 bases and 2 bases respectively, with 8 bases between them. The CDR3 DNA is TGTGCCAGCAGTTATGGGACCAACACCGGGGAGCTGTTTTTT. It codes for CASSYGTNTGELFF.

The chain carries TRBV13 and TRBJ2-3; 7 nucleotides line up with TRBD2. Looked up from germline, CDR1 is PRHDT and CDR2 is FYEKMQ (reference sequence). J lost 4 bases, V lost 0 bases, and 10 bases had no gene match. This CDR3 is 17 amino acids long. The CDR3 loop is CASSLGDAGDWADTQYF. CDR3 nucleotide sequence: TGTGCCAGCAGCTTAGGAGACGCGGGAGACTGGGCAGATACGCAGTATTTT.

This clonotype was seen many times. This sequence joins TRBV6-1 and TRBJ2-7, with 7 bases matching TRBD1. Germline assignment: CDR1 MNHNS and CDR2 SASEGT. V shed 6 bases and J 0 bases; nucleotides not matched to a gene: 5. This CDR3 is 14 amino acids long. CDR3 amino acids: CASRLTGTSYEQYF. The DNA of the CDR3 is TGTGCCAGCAGACTGACAGGGACCTCCTACGAGCAGTACTTC.

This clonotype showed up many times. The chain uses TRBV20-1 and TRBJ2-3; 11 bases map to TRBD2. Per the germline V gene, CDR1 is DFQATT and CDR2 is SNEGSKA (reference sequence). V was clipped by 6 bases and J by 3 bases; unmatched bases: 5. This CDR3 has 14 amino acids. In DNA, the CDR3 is TGCAGTGCCCTTCGACTAGCGGGAACAGATACGCAGTATTTT. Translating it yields CSALRLAGTDTQYF.

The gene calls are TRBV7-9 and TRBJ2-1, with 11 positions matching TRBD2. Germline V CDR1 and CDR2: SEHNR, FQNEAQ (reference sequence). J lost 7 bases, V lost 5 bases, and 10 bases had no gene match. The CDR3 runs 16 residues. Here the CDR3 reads CASSGPGLAAINEQFF. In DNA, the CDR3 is TGTGCCAGCAGCGGGCCGGGACTAGCGGCTATTAATGAGCAGTTCTTC.